The rows below give T cell receptor beta chains drawn from one sample of a study of response to subunit inactivated influenza vaccine. TCRdb analysed the RT-PCR reads with MiXCR anew, one entry per CDR3 protein. The sample has more than 400,000 distinct CDR3 sequences, 6% to 9% seen once. Sequenced material: PBMCs from blood, taken less than 30 months after vaccination. The receptors were gathered from a man aged 45 to 70 who received an inactivated influenza vaccine. Both conserved end residues are part of each CDR3. D genes are given only for firm matches. The listing skips clone size in some rows; elsewhere it reads once, few, many or a size class.

d_call j_call v_call clone_size cdr3_aa cdr3_nt
. TRBJ1-5 TRBV12-3/TRBV12-4 . CASSLQRTVSSSNQPQHF TGTGCCAGCAGTTTACAAAGGACAGTGAGTTCCAGCAATCAGCCCCAGCATTTT
TRBD1 TRBJ2-7 TRBV20-1 . CSARGGQDFSYEQYF TGCAGTGCTAGGGGGGGACAGGACTTCTCCTACGAGCAGTACTTC
. TRBJ1-5 TRBV5-1 . CASSSPGHGPWPQHF TGCGCCAGCAGCTCCCCGGGACACGGACCGTGGCCCCAGCATTTT
TRBD1 TRBJ2-7 TRBV5-4 . CASSTGDRGYEQYF TGTGCCAGCAGCACTGGGGACAGGGGTTACGAGCAGTACTTC
TRBD1 TRBJ2-7 TRBV29-1 many CSVEDRAGQQYF TGCAGCGTTGAGGACAGGGCTGGGCAGCAGTACTTC
. TRBJ2-1 TRBV27 . CASGTRPDRYYNEQFF TGTGCCAGCGGAACCCGGCCAGACAGGTACTACAATGAGCAGTTCTTC
TRBD2 TRBJ2-3 TRBV7-2 . CASSPETSGGAAQYF TGTGCCAGCAGCCCCGAGACTAGCGGGGGGGCCGCGCAGTATTTT
. TRBJ2-5 TRBV12-3/TRBV12-4 . CASSFLGGAKETQYF TGTGCCAGCAGTTTTCTCGGAGGGGCTAAAGAGACCCAGTACTTC
TRBD1 TRBJ2-1 TRBV10-3 few CAIRGTDYNEQFF TGTGCCATCAGGGGGACAGACTACAATGAGCAGTTCTTC
. TRBJ2-7 TRBV15 few CATSRDRGNYEQYF TGTGCCACCAGTCGGGACCGCGGCAACTACGAGCAGTACTTC
. TRBJ1-5 TRBV9 many CASSARHNQPQHF TGTGCCAGCAGCGCACGACACAATCAGCCCCAGCATTTT
. TRBJ2-3 TRBV10-3 . CAISVGPSTDTQYF TGTGCCATCAGTGTGGGGCCTAGCACAGATACGCAGTATTTT
. TRBJ2-7 TRBV20-1 many CSAARGADEQYF TGCAGTGCTGCCCGCGGTGCGGACGAGCAGTACTTC
. TRBJ1-6 TRBV5-8 few CASSSVGGSSHSPLHF TGTGCCAGCAGCTCCGTTGGGGGATCCTCCCATTCACCCCTCCACTTT
TRBD1 TRBJ2-7 TRBV7-2 many CASNSQGATTEQYF TGTGCCAGCAACTCACAGGGGGCAACGACCGAGCAGTACTTC
TRBD2 TRBJ2-2 TRBV5-1 . CASSWTSERTGELFF TGCGCCAGCAGTTGGACTAGCGAGAGGACCGGGGAGCTGTTTTTT
. TRBJ2-3 TRBV4-3 . CASSQVGGGSTDTQYF TGCGCCAGCAGCCAAGTGGGAGGCGGGAGCACAGATACGCAGTATTTT
TRBD2 TRBJ2-3 TRBV7-3 . CASSPTRRSPSGGGTQYF TGTGCCAGCAGCCCCACGAGAAGGTCCCCTAGCGGCGGCGGAACGCAGTATTTT
. TRBJ1-5 TRBV6-1 many CASSKRGINQPQHF TGTGCCAGCAGTAAGCGTGGGATTAATCAGCCCCAGCATTTT
. TRBJ2-4 TRBV4-3 few CASSQIYGGRGGSDQYF TGCGCCAGCAGCCAGATATACGGGGGGCGCGGGGGTAGCGATCAGTACTTC
TRBD2 TRBJ2-2 TRBV10-3 many CAIRRETHGELFF TGTGCCATCAGGCGGGAGACTCACGGGGAGCTGTTTTTT
. TRBJ2-7 TRBV9 . CASSVDGGIAYEQYF TGTGCCAGCAGCGTAGACGGCGGGATTGCGTACGAGCAGTACTTC
. TRBJ1-1 TRBV6-5 . CASSYGGGMNTEAFF TGTGCCAGCAGCTATGGAGGGGGGATGAACACTGAAGCTTTCTTT
TRBD1 TRBJ1-6 TRBV28 . CASSPGQDYNSPLHF TGTGCCAGCAGCCCCGGACAGGACTATAATTCACCCCTCCACTTT
. TRBJ1-1 TRBV12-3/TRBV12-4 few CASSLAGGGQNTEAFF TGTGCCAGCAGTTTAGCGGGCGGGGGACAGAACACTGAAGCTTTCTTT
. TRBJ2-7 TRBV25-1 few CASGKTGYEQYF TGTGCCAGCGGAAAAACGGGGTACGAGCAGTACTTC
. TRBJ2-7 TRBV7-2 . CASSSRVGSSYEQYF TGTGCCAGCAGCTCCCGGGTGGGCAGCTCCTACGAGCAGTACTTC
. TRBJ2-2 TRBV10-3 many CAAQGTGELFF TGTGCCGCACAGGGAACCGGGGAGCTGTTTTTT
. TRBJ1-1 TRBV29-1 . CSVIGQLNTEAFF TGCAGCGTAATTGGACAGTTGAACACTGAAGCTTTCTTT